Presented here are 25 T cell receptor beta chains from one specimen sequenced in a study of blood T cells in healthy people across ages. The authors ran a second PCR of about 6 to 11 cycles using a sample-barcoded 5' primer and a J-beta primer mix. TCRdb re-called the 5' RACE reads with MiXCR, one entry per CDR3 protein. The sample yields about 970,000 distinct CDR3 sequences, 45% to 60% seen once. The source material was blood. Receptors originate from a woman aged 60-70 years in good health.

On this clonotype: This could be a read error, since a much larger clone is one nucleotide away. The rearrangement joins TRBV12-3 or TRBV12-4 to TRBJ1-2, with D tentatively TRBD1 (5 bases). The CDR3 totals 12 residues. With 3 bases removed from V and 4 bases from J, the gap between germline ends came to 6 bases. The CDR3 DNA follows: TGTGCCAGCAGTTTCAGGGTCTATGGCTACACCTTC. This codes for CASSFRVYGYTF.

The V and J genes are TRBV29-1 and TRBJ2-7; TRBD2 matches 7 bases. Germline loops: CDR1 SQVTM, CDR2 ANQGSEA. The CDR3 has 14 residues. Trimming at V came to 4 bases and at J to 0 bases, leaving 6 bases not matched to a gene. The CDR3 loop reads CSVGPSGDSYEQYF. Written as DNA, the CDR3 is TGCAGCGTTGGACCTAGCGGAGACTCCTACGAGCAGTACTTC.

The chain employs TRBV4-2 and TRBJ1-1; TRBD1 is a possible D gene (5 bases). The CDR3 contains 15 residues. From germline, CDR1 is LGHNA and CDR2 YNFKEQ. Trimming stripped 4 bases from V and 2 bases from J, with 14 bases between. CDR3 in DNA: TGTGCCAGCAGCCGAGACCGGGACGCTAACACTGAAGCTTTCTTT. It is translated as CASSRDRDANTEAFF.

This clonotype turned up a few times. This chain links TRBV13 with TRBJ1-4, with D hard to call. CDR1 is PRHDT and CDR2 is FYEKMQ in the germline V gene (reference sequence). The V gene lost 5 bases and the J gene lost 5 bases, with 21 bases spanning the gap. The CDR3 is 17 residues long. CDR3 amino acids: CASSLSFPTGLNEKLFF. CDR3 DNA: TGTGCCAGCAGCCTTAGCTTTCCCACCGGATTAAATGAAAAACTGTTTTTT.

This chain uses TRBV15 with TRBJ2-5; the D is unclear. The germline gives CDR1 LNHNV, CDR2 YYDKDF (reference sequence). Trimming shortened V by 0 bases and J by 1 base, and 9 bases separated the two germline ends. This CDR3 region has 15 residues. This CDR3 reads CATSRDEAGQETQYF. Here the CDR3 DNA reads TGTGCCACCAGCAGAGATGAGGCAGGCCAAGAGACCCAGTACTTC. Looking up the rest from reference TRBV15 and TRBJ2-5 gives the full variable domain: DAMVIQNPRYQVTQFGKPVTLSCSQTLNHNVMYWYQQKSSQAPKLLFHYYDKDFNNEADTPDNFQSRRPNTSFCFLDIRSPGLGDTAMYLCATSRDEAGQETQYFGPGTRLLVL.

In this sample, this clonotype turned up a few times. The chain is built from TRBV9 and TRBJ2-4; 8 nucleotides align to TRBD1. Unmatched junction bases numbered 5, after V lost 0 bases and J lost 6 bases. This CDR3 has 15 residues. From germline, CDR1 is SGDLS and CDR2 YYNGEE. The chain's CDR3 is CASSVAGGEGNIQYF. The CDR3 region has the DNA TGTGCCAGCAGCGTAGCAGGGGGCGAGGGAAACATTCAGTACTTC.

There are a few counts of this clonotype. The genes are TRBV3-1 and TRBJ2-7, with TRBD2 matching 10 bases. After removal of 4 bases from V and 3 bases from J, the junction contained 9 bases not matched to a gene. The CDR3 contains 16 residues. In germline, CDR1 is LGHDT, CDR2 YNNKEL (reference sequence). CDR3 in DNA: TGTGCCAGCAGCCGCACTCTAGCGGGAGTAAACTACGAGCAGTACTTC. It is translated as CASSRTLAGVNYEQYF.

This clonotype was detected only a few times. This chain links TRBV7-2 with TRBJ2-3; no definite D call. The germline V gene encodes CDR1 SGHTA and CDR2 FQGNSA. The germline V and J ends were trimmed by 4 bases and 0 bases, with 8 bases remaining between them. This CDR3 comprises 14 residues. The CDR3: CASSSTFSTDTQYF. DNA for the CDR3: TGTGCCAGCAGCTCCACGTTTAGCACAGATACGCAGTATTTT. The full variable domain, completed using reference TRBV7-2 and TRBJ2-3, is GAGVSQSPSNKVTEKGKDVELRCDPISGHTALYWYRQSLGQGLEFLIYFQGNSAPDKSGLPSDRFSAERTGGSVSTLTIQRTQQEDSAVYLCASSSTFSTDTQYFGPGTRLTVL.

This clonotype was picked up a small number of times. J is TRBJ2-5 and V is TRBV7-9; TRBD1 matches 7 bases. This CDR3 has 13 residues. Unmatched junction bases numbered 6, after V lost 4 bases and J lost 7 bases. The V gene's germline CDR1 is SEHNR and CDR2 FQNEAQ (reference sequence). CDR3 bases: TGTGCCAGCAGCTCGGGCGCAGGGGGGACCCAGTACTTC. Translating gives CASSSGAGGTQYF.

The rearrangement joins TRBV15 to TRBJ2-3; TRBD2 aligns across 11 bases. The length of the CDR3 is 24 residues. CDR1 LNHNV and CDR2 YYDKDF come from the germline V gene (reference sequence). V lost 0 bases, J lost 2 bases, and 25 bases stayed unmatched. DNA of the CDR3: TGTGCCACCAGCAGAGATACCCAAGTCCTCCTAGCGGGAGGTCAAGTAGAGATCACAGATACGCAGTATTTT. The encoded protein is CATSRDTQVLLAGGQVEITDTQYF.

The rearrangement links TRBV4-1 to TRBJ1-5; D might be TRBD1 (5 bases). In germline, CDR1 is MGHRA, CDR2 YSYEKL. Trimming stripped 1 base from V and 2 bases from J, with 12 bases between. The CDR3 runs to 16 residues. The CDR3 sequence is CASSQVGGTGNQPQHF. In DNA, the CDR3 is TGCGCCAGCAGCCAAGTAGGTGGGACCGGCAATCAGCCCCAGCATTTT.

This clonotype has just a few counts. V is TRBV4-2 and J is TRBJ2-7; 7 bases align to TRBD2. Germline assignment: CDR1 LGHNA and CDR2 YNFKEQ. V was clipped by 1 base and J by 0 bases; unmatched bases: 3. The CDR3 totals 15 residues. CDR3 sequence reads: CASSQAGGTSYEQYF. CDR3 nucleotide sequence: TGTGCCAGCAGCCAAGCCGGGGGGACCTCCTACGAGCAGTACTTC.

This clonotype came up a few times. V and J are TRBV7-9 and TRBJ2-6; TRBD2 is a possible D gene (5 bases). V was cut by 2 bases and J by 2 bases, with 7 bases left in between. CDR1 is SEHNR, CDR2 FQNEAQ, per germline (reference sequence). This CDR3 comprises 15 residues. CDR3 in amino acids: CASSLLGAGANVLTF. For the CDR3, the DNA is TGTGCCAGCAGCTTACTCGGGGCTGGGGCCAACGTCCTGACTTTC.

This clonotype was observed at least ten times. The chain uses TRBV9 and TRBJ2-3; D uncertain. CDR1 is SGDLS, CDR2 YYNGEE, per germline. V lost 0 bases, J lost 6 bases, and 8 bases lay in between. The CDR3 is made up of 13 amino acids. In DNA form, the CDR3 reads TGTGCCAGCAGCGTAGAAAAATGGGATACGCAGTATTTT. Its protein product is CASSVEKWDTQYF.

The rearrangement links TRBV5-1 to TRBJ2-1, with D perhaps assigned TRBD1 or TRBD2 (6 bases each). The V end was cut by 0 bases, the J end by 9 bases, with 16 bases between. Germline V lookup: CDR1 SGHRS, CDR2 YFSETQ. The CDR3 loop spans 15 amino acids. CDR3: CASSLGTFGGGEQFF. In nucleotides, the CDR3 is TGCGCCAGCAGCTTGGGTACGTTCGGAGGGGGTGAGCAGTTCTTC.

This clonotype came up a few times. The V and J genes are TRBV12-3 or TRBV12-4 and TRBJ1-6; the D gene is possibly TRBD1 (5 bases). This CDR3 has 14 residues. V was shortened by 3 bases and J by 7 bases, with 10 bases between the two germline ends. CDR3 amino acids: CASSLTVSNSPLHF. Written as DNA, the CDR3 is TGTGCCAGCAGTTTGACAGTTTCGAATTCACCCCTCCACTTT.

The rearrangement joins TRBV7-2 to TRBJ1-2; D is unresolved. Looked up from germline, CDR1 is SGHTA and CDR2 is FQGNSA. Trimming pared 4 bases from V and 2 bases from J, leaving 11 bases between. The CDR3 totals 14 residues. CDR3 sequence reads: CASSSTAGNYGYTF. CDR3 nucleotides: TGTGCCAGCAGCTCTACCGCGGGAAACTATGGCTACACCTTC.

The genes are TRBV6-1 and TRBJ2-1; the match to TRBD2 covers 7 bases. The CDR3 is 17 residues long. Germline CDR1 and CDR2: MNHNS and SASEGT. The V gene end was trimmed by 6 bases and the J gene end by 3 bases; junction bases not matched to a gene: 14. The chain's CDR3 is CASSPHEGGANYNEQFF. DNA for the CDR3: TGTGCCAGCAGCCCCCATGAGGGAGGGGCGAACTACAATGAGCAGTTCTTC.

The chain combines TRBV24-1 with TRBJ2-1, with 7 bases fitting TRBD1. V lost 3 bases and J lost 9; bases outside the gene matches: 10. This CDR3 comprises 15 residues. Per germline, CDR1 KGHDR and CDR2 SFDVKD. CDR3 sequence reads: CATSDPRGTVGEQFF. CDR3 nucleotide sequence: TGTGCCACCAGTGATCCCCGTGGGACAGTCGGTGAGCAGTTCTTC.

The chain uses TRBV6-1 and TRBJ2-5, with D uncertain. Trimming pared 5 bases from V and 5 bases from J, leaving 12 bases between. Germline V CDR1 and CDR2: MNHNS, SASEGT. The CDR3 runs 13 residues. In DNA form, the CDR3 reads TGTGCCAGCAGTCCCGTCGGCCGCGAGACCCAGTACTTC. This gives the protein CASSPVGRETQYF.

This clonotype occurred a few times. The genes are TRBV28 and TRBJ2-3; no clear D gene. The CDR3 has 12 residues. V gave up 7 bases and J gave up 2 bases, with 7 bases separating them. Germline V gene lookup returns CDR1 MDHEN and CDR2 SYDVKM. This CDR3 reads CASNGLTDTQYF. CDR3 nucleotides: TGTGCCAGCAACGGGCTCACAGATACGCAGTATTTT.

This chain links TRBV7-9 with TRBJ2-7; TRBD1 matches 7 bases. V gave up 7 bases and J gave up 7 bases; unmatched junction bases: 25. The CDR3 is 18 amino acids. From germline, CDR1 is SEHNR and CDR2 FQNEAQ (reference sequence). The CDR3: CASKTIRGSRGPNNEQYF. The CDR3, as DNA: TGTGCCAGCAAGACTATAAGGGGAAGTAGGGGGCCAAACAATGAGCAGTACTTC.

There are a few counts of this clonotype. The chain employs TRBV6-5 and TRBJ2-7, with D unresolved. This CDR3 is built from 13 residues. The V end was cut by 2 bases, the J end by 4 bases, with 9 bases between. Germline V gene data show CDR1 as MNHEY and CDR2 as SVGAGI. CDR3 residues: CASSYREFYEQYF. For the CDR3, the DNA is TGTGCCAGCAGTTACCGTGAGTTTTACGAGCAGTACTTC.

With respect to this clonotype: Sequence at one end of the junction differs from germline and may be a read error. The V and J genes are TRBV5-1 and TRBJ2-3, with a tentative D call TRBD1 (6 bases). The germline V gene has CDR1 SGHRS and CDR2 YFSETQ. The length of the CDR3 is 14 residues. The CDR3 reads CVSTQDSPTDTQYF. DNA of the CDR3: TGCGTCAGCACCCAGGACAGCCCGACAGATACGCAGTATTTT.

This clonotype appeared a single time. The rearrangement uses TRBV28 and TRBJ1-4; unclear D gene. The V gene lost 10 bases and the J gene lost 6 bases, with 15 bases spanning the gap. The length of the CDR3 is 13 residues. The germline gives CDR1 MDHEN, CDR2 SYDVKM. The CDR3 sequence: CAISPFRDEKLFF. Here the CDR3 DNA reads TGTGCCATCTCTCCGTTTAGGGATGAAAAACTGTTTTTT.